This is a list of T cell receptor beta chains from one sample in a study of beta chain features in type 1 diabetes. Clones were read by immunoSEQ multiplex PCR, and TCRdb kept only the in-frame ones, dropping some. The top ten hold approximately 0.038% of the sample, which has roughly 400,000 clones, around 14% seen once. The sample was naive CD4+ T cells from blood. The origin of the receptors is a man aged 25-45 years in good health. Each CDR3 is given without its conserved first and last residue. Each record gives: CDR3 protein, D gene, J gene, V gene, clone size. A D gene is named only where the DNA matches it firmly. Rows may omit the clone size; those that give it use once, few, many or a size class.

CDR3 protein: ASSQLGGSYNEQF; D gene: TRBD2; J gene: TRBJ2-1; V gene: TRBV18; clone size: few
CDR3 protein: ASSQDTTSGVYNEQF; D gene: TRBD2; J gene: TRBJ2-1; V gene: TRBV4-3; clone size: -
CDR3 protein: ASRLSGTGNTGELF; D gene: TRBD1; J gene: TRBJ2-2; V gene: TRBV14; clone size: -
CDR3 protein: ASSGRLAGGTGELF; D gene: TRBD2; J gene: TRBJ2-2; V gene: TRBV6-1; clone size: -
CDR3 protein: ASSQDPRLTEAF; D gene: -; J gene: TRBJ1-1; V gene: TRBV4-3; clone size: -
CDR3 protein: ASSASGSAYNEQF; D gene: TRBD2; J gene: TRBJ2-1; V gene: TRBV2; clone size: -
CDR3 protein: ASSFTLAVTDTQY; D gene: TRBD2; J gene: TRBJ2-3; V gene: TRBV11-2; clone size: -
CDR3 protein: ASTDVAKNIQY; D gene: -; J gene: TRBJ2-4; V gene: TRBV28; clone size: -
CDR3 protein: TSSQDGDRGLLNSGANVLT; D gene: -; J gene: TRBJ2-6; V gene: TRBV1; clone size: -
CDR3 protein: ASSPPGLWGEQY; D gene: -; J gene: TRBJ2-7; V gene: TRBV18; clone size: few
CDR3 protein: ASSRPDYQETQY; D gene: -; J gene: TRBJ2-5; V gene: TRBV7-9; clone size: few
CDR3 protein: ASSLVGGANEQF; D gene: -; J gene: TRBJ2-1; V gene: TRBV5-6; clone size: -
CDR3 protein: ASSLAGGLVYGYT; D gene: -; J gene: TRBJ1-2; V gene: TRBV5-4; clone size: -
CDR3 protein: ATCERGTNEKLF; D gene: -; J gene: TRBJ1-4; V gene: TRBV25-1; clone size: -
CDR3 protein: ASRKQGYNEQY; D gene: -; J gene: TRBJ2-7; V gene: TRBV5-6; clone size: few
CDR3 protein: ASSVAVGNGYT; D gene: -; J gene: TRBJ1-2; V gene: TRBV9; clone size: few
CDR3 protein: SAGGVDEQF; D gene: -; J gene: TRBJ2-1; V gene: TRBV20-1; clone size: -
CDR3 protein: ASSLDRENEQY; D gene: TRBD1; J gene: TRBJ2-7; V gene: TRBV4-3; clone size: -
CDR3 protein: ASSPRGQGASPLH; D gene: TRBD1; J gene: TRBJ1-6; V gene: TRBV18; clone size: -
CDR3 protein: ASSPERGGSYNEQF; D gene: TRBD2; J gene: TRBJ2-1; V gene: TRBV4-2; clone size: -
CDR3 protein: ASSYSGRLEAF; D gene: -; J gene: TRBJ1-1; V gene: TRBV6-5; clone size: few
CDR3 protein: ASSVVGLDTQY; D gene: -; J gene: TRBJ2-3; V gene: TRBV9; clone size: few
CDR3 protein: AWSGGGGPDTQY; D gene: -; J gene: TRBJ2-3; V gene: TRBV30; clone size: -
CDR3 protein: ASSSRQYQETQY; D gene: -; J gene: TRBJ2-5; V gene: TRBV5-1; clone size: -
CDR3 protein: ASSLHTDTQY; D gene: -; J gene: TRBJ2-3; V gene: TRBV19; clone size: few
CDR3 protein: ASSQDPTSHDTQY; D gene: -; J gene: TRBJ2-3; V gene: TRBV4-3; clone size: many
CDR3 protein: ASSLQVAGELF; D gene: -; J gene: TRBJ2-2; V gene: TRBV7-2; clone size: -
CDR3 protein: ASSQVPETQY; D gene: -; J gene: TRBJ2-5; V gene: TRBV14; clone size: few
CDR3 protein: ASSPLRASSYNEQF; D gene: -; J gene: TRBJ2-1; V gene: TRBV7-6; clone size: -
CDR3 protein: ASTQAGEQF; D gene: -; J gene: TRBJ2-1; V gene: TRBV6-5; clone size: -
CDR3 protein: ASSIPSMGTVEQF; D gene: -; J gene: TRBJ2-1; V gene: TRBV19; clone size: -